The clone carrying this T cell receptor (beta chain) was observed a handful of times. What it recognizes is unknown. The sample belongs to a study of human T cells and chemical hapten exposure. Overall study context: The patch tests put 0.01% DPC on the skin of the upper back and were read 6 days later.

Study-level points and caveats: The number of TCRs above 1 in 1000 frequency did not change after DPC sensitization. Donors, who had alopecia, may show an immune response that differs from healthy people's.

There are 14 residues in the CDR3. V shed 3 bases and J shed 0 bases, with 9 bases lying between them. Germline CDR1 and CDR2: DFQATT and SNEGSKA (reference sequence). The time point was: patch test 3, about 24 weeks after DPC sensitization. Treatment denoted: therapeutic diphenylcyclopropenone sensitization with weekly scalp DPC. The study used a library that attached unique molecular identifiers to individual cDNA molecules. TCRdb reanalysed the RACE reads using MiXCR and keeps one entry per CDR3 protein. The table lists under 200,000 distinct CDR3 sequences, around 30% of them singletons, with 2% to 2.5% in the top ten.

This sample comprised whole blood, obtained in connection with sensitization to the hapten diphenylcyclopropenone (DPC). J is TRBJ1-3 and V is TRBV20-1; a possible D gene is TRBD1 (5 bases). The TCR was taken from a woman under 30 with alopecia areata. Some clones in this sample may be carry-over from other donors' samples. This CDR3 is CSASQTVSGNTIYF. The CDR3 coding sequence is TGCAGTGCTAGTCAGACAGTCTCTGGAAACACCATATATTTT.